The 17 T cell receptor beta chains reported below all come from one sample, sequenced in a study of cytomegalovirus exposure and HLA in healthy donors. PCR amplification relied on 60 Vbeta primers (plus 13 Jbeta primers). TCRdb's copy holds only in-frame clones and misses some; the assay was immunoSEQ multiplex PCR. The sample has about 140,000 clones; 78% are singletons. Sequenced: PBMCs. The receptor set was obtained from a male donor in good health and CMV-seronegative.

This chain connects TRBV7-2 to TRBJ2-2; TRBD1 is a possible D gene (5 bases). Between the trimmed V and J ends, which lost 5 bases and 2 bases, there was a span of 12 bases. Germline V gene sequence: CDR1 SGHTA, CDR2 FQGNSA. The CDR3 is 15 residues long. CDR3 residues: CASSLDRQNTGELFF. The CDR3 region has the DNA TGTGCCAGCAGCCTAGACAGACAAAACACCGGGGAGCTGTTTTTT.

This clone was recorded a few times. CDR3 sequence: CRALPPGSPQETQYF. The CDR3 DNA reads TGCCGCGCTCTCCCCCCGGGGAGCCCTCAAGAGACCCAGTACTTC. The gene calls are TRBV29-1 and TRBJ2-5; TRBD2 is a possible D gene (5 bases). The CDR3 has 15 amino acids. Germline V CDR1 and CDR2: SQVTM, ANQGSEA.

On this clone: This sample also contains other DNA sequences that code for the same CDR3. The chain couples TRBV7-9 to TRBJ2-6, with D uncertain. The CDR3 consists of 17 residues. The V gene's germline CDR1 is SEHNR and CDR2 FQNEAQ (reference sequence). Trimming took off 0 bases at V and 0 bases at J, with 9 bases between the two ends. CDR3 DNA: TGTGCCAGCAGCTTAGCCCGGTCCTCCTCTGGGGCCAACGTCCTGACTTTC. The encoded protein is CASSLARSSSGANVLTF.

By share, this clone ranks as medium-sized. This chain links TRBV6-4 with TRBJ2-3; D is undetermined. V lost 2 bases and J 2 bases, leaving 5 bases between the germline ends. The CDR3 totals 13 residues. CDR1 MRHNA and CDR2 SNTAGT come from the germline V gene. The CDR3 DNA reads TGTGCCAGCAGTGACGCGGACACAGATACGCAGTATTTT. Translating gives CASSDADTDTQYF.

In this sample, this clone turned up a few times. The chain combines TRBV5-4 with TRBJ2-5; 7 bases line up with TRBD1. The CDR3 length is 13 residues. Germline assignment: CDR1 SGHNT and CDR2 YYREEE (reference sequence). The J segment lost 2 bases and the V segment lost 4 bases, leaving 2 bases of the junction unmatched. The DNA for the CDR3 is TGTGCCAGCAGCATGGACAGGCAAGAGACCCAGTACTTC. This encodes CASSMDRQETQYF.

The chain employs TRBV6-5 and TRBJ1-6; maybe TRBD1 (6 bases). Germline loops: CDR1 MNHEY, CDR2 SVGAGI. Trimming removed 1 base at V and 2 bases at J, with 6 bases between. The CDR3 consists of 15 residues. The CDR3 here is CASSYWTAYNSPLHF. CDR3 DNA sequence: TGTGCCAGCAGTTACTGGACAGCCTATAATTCACCCCTCCACTTT.

The chain is built from TRBV5-4 and TRBJ1-3; D not resolved. The CDR3 is made up of 14 amino acids. Germline lookup yields CDR1 SGHNT and CDR2 YYREEE (reference sequence). The V end lost 0 bases, the J end lost 4 bases, and 8 bases lay between the germline ends. The CDR3 is CASSLAGSGNTIYF. CDR3 in DNA: TGTGCCAGCAGCTTGGCGGGGTCGGGAAACACCATATATTTT.

The rearrangement joins TRBV11-2 to TRBJ2-7; possible D gene TRBD2, 6 bases. The V end lost 7 bases, the J end lost 3 bases, and 19 bases lay between the germline ends. Germline-derived CDR1 and CDR2 are SGHAT and FQNNGV. This CDR3 comprises 15 residues. The CDR3 spells CASNAKERGGYEQYF. The CDR3, as DNA: TGTGCCAGCAACGCCAAGGAGAGGGGAGGCTACGAGCAGTACTTC.

The chain combines TRBV7-3 with TRBJ1-1, with D possibly being TRBD1 (6 bases). Deletions cut 2 bases from V and 5 bases from J, with 9 bases between. The CDR3 totals 13 residues. CDR1 and CDR2 from the germline V gene are SGHTA and FQGTGA. This CDR3 reads CASSLAGATEAFF. CDR3 coding DNA: TGTGCCAGCAGCTTAGCAGGGGCTACTGAAGCTTTCTTT. The complete variable domain, with remaining parts taken from reference TRBV7-3 and TRBJ1-1, reads GAGVSQTPSNKVTEKGKYVELRCDPISGHTALYWYRQSLGQGPEFLIYFQGTGAADDSGLPNDRFFAVRPEGSVSTLKIQRTERGDSAVYLCASSLAGATEAFFGQGTRLTVV.

This CDR3 is CASSNLPGQTFYGYTF. CDR3 sequence (DNA): TGTGCCAGCAGCAACCTCCCGGGACAGACTTTCTATGGCTACACCTTC. The genes are TRBV7-6 and TRBJ1-2; TRBD1 matches 7 bases. The CDR3 contains 16 residues. Per the germline V gene, CDR1 is SGHVS and CDR2 is FNYEAQ. V shed 5 bases, J shed 4 bases, and the junction held 13 bases outside the gene matches.

The chain couples TRBV27 to TRBJ1-1; TRBD1 matches at 8 bases. V lost 8 bases and J lost 8; bases outside the gene matches: 10. CDR3 length equals 13 residues. CDR1 and CDR2 (germline): MNHEY, SMNVEV (reference sequence). The CDR3 coding sequence is TGTGCCAGCGGTCCCGGACAGGGCAGCGAAGCTTTCTTT. Amino acids: CASGPGQGSEAFF.

The rearrangement joins TRBV6-1 to TRBJ2-7; 7 bases are a match to TRBD2. CDR1 and CDR2 from the germline V gene are MNHNS and SASEGT. This CDR3 has 15 residues. Germline trimming cut 6 bases from V and 4 bases from J; bases unmatched to any gene: 12. The CDR3 region is CASSPSGGRAYEQYF. The CDR3 bases are TGTGCCAGCAGCCCCTCGGGCGGGAGAGCTTACGAGCAGTACTTC.

Points on this clone: At one of its ends the junction is not consistent with the germline gene, which may arise from a read error. Within the sample, other DNA sequences also encode this same CDR3. The V gene is TRBV5-6, the J gene TRBJ1-4; 10 bases match TRBD1. Germline V gene data show CDR1 as SGHDT and CDR2 as YYEEEE. The CDR3 totals 15 residues. CDR3 protein: CASSFYDRGLEKLFF. DNA for the CDR3: TGTGCCAGCAGCTTTTATGACAGGGGGCTTGAAAAACTGTTCTTT.

Details on this clone: Mismatch with germline at one junction end may stem from a read error. V gene TRBV4-3 combines with J gene TRBJ2-3; 12 positions match TRBD1. The germline CDR1 and CDR2 sequences are LGHNA and YSLEER. The CDR3 spans 16 residues. CDR3 in amino acids: CACSQGDRGPTDTQYF. CDR3 sequence (DNA): TGCGCCTGCAGCCAGGGGGACAGGGGGCCCACAGATACGCAGTATTTT.

This sequence joins TRBV28 and TRBJ1-2, with TRBD1 matching over 7 bases. V was pared by 5 bases and J by 6 bases, with 6 bases of the junction left unmatched. Looked up from germline, CDR1 is MDHEN and CDR2 is SYDVKM. The CDR3 sequence is 13 residues long. The CDR3 loop reads CASSLDRTNGYTF. The CDR3, as DNA: TGTGCCAGCAGTCTGGACAGGACGAATGGCTACACCTTC.

The chain combines TRBV5-1 with TRBJ1-1, with 8 bases aligning to TRBD1. CDR3 length equals 14 residues. CDR1 and CDR2 (germline): SGHRS, YFSETQ. After removal of 4 bases from V and 5 bases from J, the junction contained 7 bases not matched to a gene. CDR3 nucleotide sequence: TGCGCCAGCAGCCGCACACAGGGGGGGACTGAAGCTTTCTTT. As protein: CASSRTQGGTEAFF.

The chain uses TRBV30 and TRBJ1-2, with D tentatively TRBD1 (5 bases). The CDR3 extends over 12 amino acids. V was clipped by 4 bases and J by 8 bases, with 14 bases between them. CDR1 GTSNPN and CDR2 SVGIG come from the germline V gene (reference sequence). The CDR3 loop is CAWIWQGSGYTF. CDR3 coding DNA: TGTGCCTGGATTTGGCAGGGCAGCGGCTACACCTTC.